A single sample is the source of the 18 T cell receptor beta chains below, sequenced in a study of beta chain features in type 1 diabetes. Reverse transcribing all isolated RNA meant expressed TCRB transcripts were sequenced. Only in-frame clones appear in the TCRdb table, and some are missing; sequencing was by immunoSEQ multiplex PCR. The sample lists about 240,000 clones, about 30% occurring once. The specimen was central memory CD4+ T cells from blood. The origin of the receptors is a man aged 30 to 39 in good health.

J is TRBJ2-1 and V is TRBV10-2, with D tentatively TRBD2 (6 bases). The germline V and J ends were trimmed by 3 bases and 3 bases, with 15 bases remaining between them. CDR3 length: 16 residues. Per the germline V gene, CDR1 is WSHSY and CDR2 is SAAADI. DNA of the CDR3: TGCGCCAGCAGTGACACTAGCTCATCAAACTACAATGAGCAGTTCTTC. Translated, it gives CASSDTSSSNYNEQFF.

This clone has at least ten counts. The genes are TRBV5-1 and TRBJ2-3, with TRBD1 matching over 10 bases. Germline CDR1 and CDR2: SGHRS and YFSETQ. This CDR3 is built from 16 residues. The trim removed 5 bases at V and 4 bases at J, leaving 10 bases unmatched. CDR3 coding DNA: TGCGCCAGCAGACTCCGGGACAGGGGAAGGTCAGATACGCAGTATTTT. Protein: CASRLRDRGRSDTQYF.

This clone was seen more than once but under ten times. V gene TRBV9 combines with J gene TRBJ2-5; D is unresolved. V lost 0 bases to trimming and J lost 2 bases, with 8 bases between them. The CDR3 totals 14 residues. Germline CDR1 is SGDLS and CDR2 is YYNGEE. The CDR3 coding sequence is TGTGCCAGCAGCGTAGGGGCAGTACAAGAGACCCAGTACTTC. Translating gives CASSVGAVQETQYF. Drawing the rest from reference TRBV9 and TRBJ2-5, the complete variable domain is DSGVTQTPKHLITATGQRVTLRCSPRSGDLSVYWYQQSLDQGLQFLIQYYNGEERAKGNILERFSAQQFPDLHSELNLSSLELGDSALYFCASSVGAVQETQYFGPGTRLLVL.

This clone came up many times. J is TRBJ2-7 and V is TRBV28; D gene unclear. Trimming took 2 bases from V and 3 from J, leaving 2 bases between them. This CDR3 spans 11 amino acids. Germline CDR1 reads MDHEN; CDR2 reads SYDVKM. The DNA of the CDR3 is TGTGCCAGCAGTTTACACTACGAGCAGTACTTC. Amino acids: CASSLHYEQYF. The entire variable domain, with the rest obtained from reference TRBV28 and TRBJ2-7, is as follows: DVKVTQSSRYLVKRTGEKVFLECVQDMDHENMFWYRQDPGLGLRLIYFSYDVKMKEKGDIPEGYSVSREKKERFSLILESASTNQTSMYLCASSLHYEQYFGPGTRLTVT.

The rearrangement links TRBV5-4 to TRBJ2-4, with 7 bases matching TRBD1. With V trimmed by 4 bases and J by 5 bases, 6 bases remained unmatched. Germline loops: CDR1 SGHNT, CDR2 YYREEE (reference sequence). CDR3 length: 14 residues. CDR3 nucleotides: TGTGCCAGCAGCCACGGGGACAGACAAAACATTCAGTACTTC. It encodes CASSHGDRQNIQYF.

This clone showed up just a few times. The chain links TRBV5-5 to TRBJ2-7, with D uncertain. Trimming removed 2 bases at V and 2 bases at J, with 11 bases between. CDR1 SGHKS and CDR2 YYEKEE come from the germline V gene (reference sequence). The CDR3 contains 14 residues. The CDR3 here is CASSFGGRTYEQYF. As DNA, the CDR3 is TGTGCCAGCAGCTTCGGTGGCAGGACCTACGAGCAGTACTTC. Supplemented by reference TRBV5-5 and TRBJ2-7, the full variable domain reads DAGVTQSPTHLIKTRGQQVTLRCSPISGHKSVSWYQQVLGQGPQFIFQYYEKEERGRGNFPDRFSARQFPNYSSELNVNALLLGDSALYLCASSFGGRTYEQYFGPGTRLTVT.

This clone was counted only a few times. CDR3 residues: CASSPDGYQPQHF. CDR3 coding DNA: TGTGCCAGCAGCCCGGACGGGTATCAGCCCCAGCATTTT. The chain combines TRBV7-9 with TRBJ1-5; no clear D. V was shortened by 5 bases and J by 5 bases, with 10 bases between the two germline ends. Germline V gene lookup returns CDR1 SEHNR and CDR2 FQNEAQ (reference sequence). This CDR3 comprises 13 residues.

This clone was seen a few times. This chain links TRBV2 with TRBJ1-2; 8 bases are a match to TRBD1. V lost 2 bases to trimming and J lost 4 bases; unmatched junction nucleotides: 3. Germline V gene lookup returns CDR1 SNHLY and CDR2 FYNNEI. There are 14 residues in the CDR3. The CDR3 protein is CASSEWTGSYGYTF. As DNA, the CDR3 is TGTGCCAGCAGTGAATGGACAGGGAGCTATGGCTACACCTTC.

A single count supports this clone. The chain has TRBV29-1 and TRBJ2-3, with D unclear. Between the trimmed V and J ends, which lost 8 bases and 3 bases, there was a span of 15 bases. The CDR3 is made up of 13 amino acids. The germline gives CDR1 SQVTM, CDR2 ANQGSEA. In DNA, the CDR3 is TGCAGCTCGGCCCCCTATCGGACAGATACGCAGTATTTT. It translates to CSSAPYRTDTQYF.

The genes are TRBV2 and TRBJ2-7; no clear D. CDR1 is SNHLY and CDR2 is FYNNEI in the germline V gene. The CDR3 consists of 12 residues. V lost 5 bases, J lost 3 bases, and 8 bases lay in between. CDR3 bases: TGTGCCAGCAGTCAGGAGTACTACGAGCAGTACTTC. Translated, it gives CASSQEYYEQYF.

This clone showed up just a few times. The gene calls are TRBV6-5 and TRBJ2-5; 12 nucleotides agree with TRBD2. Germline assignment: CDR1 MNHEY and CDR2 SVGAGI. The CDR3 spans 13 residues. The V segment lost 10 bases and the J segment 4 bases; nucleotides outside the gene matches: 4. The CDR3 here is CATRLAGVETQYF. The CDR3 bases are TGTGCCACCCGACTAGCGGGAGTAGAGACCCAGTACTTC.

The chain joins TRBV15 to TRBJ2-7; no definite D call. This CDR3 is built from 17 residues. Germline CDR1 LNHNV, CDR2 YYDKDF (reference sequence). Trimming cost V 3 bases and J 4 bases, with 22 bases left between them. The DNA for the CDR3 is TGTGCCACCAGCAGGGCCTCGTTCCTAAGCGCCACTTACGAGCAGTACTTC. Its translation: CATSRASFLSATYEQYF.

The chain is built from TRBV7-2 and TRBJ2-3; D is perhaps TRBD2 (5 bases). The CDR3 runs to 14 residues. Per germline, CDR1 SGHTA and CDR2 FQGNSA. The V end lost 1 base, the J end lost 2 bases, and 7 bases lay between the germline ends. CDR3 region: CASSLGGLTDTQYF. The CDR3 DNA follows: TGTGCCAGCAGCTTAGGAGGGCTCACAGATACGCAGTATTTT.

Written as DNA, the CDR3 is TGTGCCAGCAGTTTACGACCTCCTCCCTCCTACGAGCAGTACTTC. It codes for CASSLRPPPSYEQYF. The genes are TRBV27 and TRBJ2-7; D not certain. Germline V lookup: CDR1 MNHEY, CDR2 SMNVEV (reference sequence). The CDR3 is made up of 15 amino acids. V was trimmed by 2 bases and J by 0 bases, leaving 11 bases between them.

The gene calls are TRBV7-2 and TRBJ2-7, with 8 bases aligning to TRBD1. Per germline, CDR1 SGHTA and CDR2 FQGNSA. The CDR3 runs to 13 residues. V was pared by 5 bases and J by 5 bases, with 5 bases of the junction left unmatched. This CDR3 reads CASSTDREHEQYF. The CDR3 bases are TGTGCCAGCAGCACGGACAGGGAACACGAGCAGTACTTC. Drawing the rest from reference TRBV7-2 and TRBJ2-7, the complete variable domain is GAGVSQSPSNKVTEKGKDVELRCDPISGHTALYWYRQSLGQGLEFLIYFQGNSAPDKSGLPSDRFSAERTGGSVSTLTIQRTQQEDSAVYLCASSTDREHEQYFGPGTRLTVT.

The V call is TRBV5-1, the J call TRBJ1-3, with a weak D call TRBD1 (5 bases). The V end lost 6 bases, the J end lost 0 bases, and 13 bases lay between the germline ends. CDR1 and CDR2 from the germline V gene are SGHRS and YFSETQ. The CDR3 extends over 15 amino acids. The CDR3: CASTWDGSSGNTIYF. CDR3 bases: TGCGCCAGCACCTGGGACGGCAGCTCTGGAAACACCATATATTTT.

CDR3 in amino acids: CSALGRGQNTEAFF. In DNA, the CDR3 is TGCAGCGCCCTCGGGCGGGGACAGAACACTGAAGCTTTCTTT. The rearrangement joins TRBV29-1 to TRBJ1-1; perhaps TRBD1 as D (6 bases). The length of the CDR3 is 14 residues. Trimming shortened V by 7 bases and J by 1 base, and 16 bases separated the two germline ends. CDR1 SQVTM and CDR2 ANQGSEA come from the germline V gene. The variable domain in full, completed from reference TRBV29-1 and TRBJ1-1, reads SAVISQKPSRDICQRGTSLTIQCQVDSQVTMMFWYRQQPGQSLTLIATANQGSEATYESGFVIDKFPISRPNLTFSTLTVSNMSPEDSSIYLCSALGRGQNTEAFFGQGTRLTVV.

Only a few counts were recorded for this clone. V usage is TRBV6-6 and J usage is TRBJ2-5, with D tentatively TRBD1 (6 bases). The CDR3 consists of 15 residues. CDR1 MNHNY and CDR2 SVGAGI come from the germline V gene (reference sequence). The V and J ends lost 4 bases and 5 bases respectively, with 17 bases between them. The CDR3, as DNA: TGTGCCAGCAGTTTCCGAGGGACAATGTTGGAGACCCAGTACTTC. The encoded protein is CASSFRGTMLETQYF.